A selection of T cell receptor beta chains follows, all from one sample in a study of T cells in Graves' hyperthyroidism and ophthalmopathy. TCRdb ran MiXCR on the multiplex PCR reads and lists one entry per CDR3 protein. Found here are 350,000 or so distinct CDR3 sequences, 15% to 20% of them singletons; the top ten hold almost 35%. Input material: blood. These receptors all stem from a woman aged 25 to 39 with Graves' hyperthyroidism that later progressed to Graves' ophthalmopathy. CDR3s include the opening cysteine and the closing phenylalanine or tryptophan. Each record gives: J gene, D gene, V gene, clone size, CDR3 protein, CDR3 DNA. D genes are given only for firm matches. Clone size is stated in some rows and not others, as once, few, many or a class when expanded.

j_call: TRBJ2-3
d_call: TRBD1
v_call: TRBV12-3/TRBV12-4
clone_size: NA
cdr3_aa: CASSLGQFSVGTQYF
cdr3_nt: TGTGCCAGCAGCTTGGGACAGTTCAGTGTAGGTACGCAGTATTTT

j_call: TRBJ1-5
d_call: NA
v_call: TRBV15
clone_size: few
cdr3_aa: CATSAGEHSNQPRHF
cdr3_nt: TGTGCCACCAGCGCAGGGGAACATAGCAATCAGCCCCGGCATTTT

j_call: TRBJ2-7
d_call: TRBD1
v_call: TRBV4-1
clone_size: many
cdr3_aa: CASSQEQGEFYEQYF
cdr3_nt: TGCGCCAGCAGCCAAGAACAGGGGGAGTTCTACGAGCAGTACTTC

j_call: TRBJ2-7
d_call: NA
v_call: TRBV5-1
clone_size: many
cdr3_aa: CASSPLGAEQYF
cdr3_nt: TGCGCCAGCAGCCCGCTGGGTGCAGAGCAGTACTTC

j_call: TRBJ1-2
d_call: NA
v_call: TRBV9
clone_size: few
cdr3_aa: CASSAPDGRPLSNYGYTF
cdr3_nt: TGTGCCAGCAGCGCACCGGACGGTCGACCCCTTTCTAACTATGGCTACACCTTC

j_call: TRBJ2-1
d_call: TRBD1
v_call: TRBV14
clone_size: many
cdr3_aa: CASSQGQGWPTTKFF
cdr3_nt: TGTGCCAGCAGCCAAGGACAGGGCTGGCCGACCACAAAGTTCTTC

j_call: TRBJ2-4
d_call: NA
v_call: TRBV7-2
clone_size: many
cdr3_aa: CASSRGVPNIQYF
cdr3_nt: TGTGCCAGCAGCCGTGGGGTCCCAAACATTCAGTACTTC

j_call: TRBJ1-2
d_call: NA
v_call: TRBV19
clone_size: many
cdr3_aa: CASSILNIGNYGYTF
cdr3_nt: TGTGCCAGTAGTATTTTGAACATCGGGAACTATGGCTACACCTTC

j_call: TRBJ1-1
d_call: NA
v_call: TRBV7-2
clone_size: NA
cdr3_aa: CASSLAALGGTEAFF
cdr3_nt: TGTGCCAGCAGCTTAGCCGCGCTGGGGGGGACTGAAGCTTTCTTT

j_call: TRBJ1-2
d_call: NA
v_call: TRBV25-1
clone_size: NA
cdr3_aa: CASSEYGNSGYTF
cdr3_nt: TGTGCCAGCAGTGAATACGGGAACTCGGGCTACACCTTC

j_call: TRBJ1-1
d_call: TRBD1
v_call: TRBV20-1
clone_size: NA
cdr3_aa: CSAKRQGTEAFF
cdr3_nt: TGCAGTGCCAAAAGACAGGGCACTGAAGCTTTCTTT

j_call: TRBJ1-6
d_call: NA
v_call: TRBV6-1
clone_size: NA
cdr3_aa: CASSEIPMSSSPLHF
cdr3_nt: TGTGCCAGCAGTGAAATTCCGATGTCTTCTTCACCCCTCCACTTT